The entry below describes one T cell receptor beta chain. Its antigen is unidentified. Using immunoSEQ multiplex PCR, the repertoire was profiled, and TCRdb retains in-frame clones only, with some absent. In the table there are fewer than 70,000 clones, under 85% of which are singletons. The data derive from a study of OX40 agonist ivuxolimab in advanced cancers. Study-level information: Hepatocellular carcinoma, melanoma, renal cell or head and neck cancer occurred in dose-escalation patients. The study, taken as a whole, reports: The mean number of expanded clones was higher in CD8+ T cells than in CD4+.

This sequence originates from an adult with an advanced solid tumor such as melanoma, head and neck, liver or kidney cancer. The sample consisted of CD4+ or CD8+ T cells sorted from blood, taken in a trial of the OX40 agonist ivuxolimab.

CDR3 nucleotides: TGTGCCAGCTCATCCGCCACAGATACGCAGTATTTT. Amino acids: CASSSATDTQYF. The V and J genes are TRBV18 and TRBJ2-3; D gene uncertain. V gave up 5 bases and J gave up 2 bases, with 5 bases separating them. CDR1 and CDR2 from the germline V gene are KGHSH and LQKENI. CDR3 size: 12 residues.